These 19 T cell receptor beta chains came from one sample sequenced in a study of shared clonotypes between healthy human individuals (dated by TCRdb to 2018 to 2020). Libraries were constructed by the immunoSEQ multiplex PCR assay. Held by TCRdb, this immuneACCESS table contains in-frame sequences only and omits some clones. Under half of the omission traces to an unresolved V gene where checked; the cause of the rest is unknown. This sample comprises fewer than 1.8 million clones, approximately 98.5% of them detected only once. The top ten constitute about 0.34% of the sample. The specimen was naive CD4+ T cells sorted from blood. The sample's cell subset or site label, decoded: CD45RA+ positively selected. The receptors stem from a man aged 25 to 40 in good health.

The rearrangement links TRBV10-1 to TRBJ2-7; D gene unclear. The CDR3 length is 12 residues. Deletions cut 10 bases from V and 6 bases from J, with 16 bases between. Germline loops: CDR1 WNHNN, CDR2 SYGVQD (reference sequence). The CDR3 DNA reads TGCGCCAACCCAGATCTTTTAGGCGAGCAGTACTTC. Residues: CANPDLLGEQYF.

This clone was picked up one time. V usage is TRBV5-1 and J usage is TRBJ2-7; 10 bases are shared with TRBD2. CDR1 and CDR2 (germline): SGHRS, YFSETQ. With 4 bases clipped from V and 3 bases from J, the junction kept 4 bases outside the gene matches. The CDR3 length is 14 residues. The CDR3 DNA reads as TGCGCCAGCAGCCCTAGCGGGGGAAACTACGAGCAGTACTTC. Translating it yields CASSPSGGNYEQYF.

This clone was observed a single time. The chain recombines TRBV7-9 with TRBJ2-5; possibly TRBD1 for D (6 bases). V was cut by 5 bases and J by 7 bases, with 17 bases left in between. Germline V CDR1 and CDR2: SEHNR, FQNEAQ (reference sequence). The CDR3 is made up of 14 amino acids. CDR3 sequence reads: CASSSHTGPVTQYF. CDR3 DNA sequence: TGTGCCAGCAGCAGCCATACAGGGCCTGTGACCCAGTACTTC.

This clone was picked up one time. The chain uses TRBV23-1 and TRBJ2-1; D is ambiguous. TRBV23-1 is filed as an ORF, its function uncertain. The CDR3 consists of 12 residues. V was clipped by 2 bases and J by 10 bases, with 9 bases between them. For the CDR3, the DNA is TGCGCCAGCAGTCAAGGGCTGCTAGAGCAGTTCTTC. Protein product: CASSQGLLEQFF.

V and J are TRBV7-8 and TRBJ2-7; D unresolved. This CDR3 region has 13 residues. Germline V gene sequence: CDR1 SGHVS, CDR2 FQNEAQ. Trimming stripped 4 bases from V and 0 bases from J, with 7 bases between. CDR3: CASSSLGSYEQYF. In nucleotides, the CDR3 is TGTGCCAGCAGCTCCCTGGGCTCCTACGAGCAGTACTTC. Complete variable domain (other parts from reference TRBV7-8 and TRBJ2-7): GAGVSQSPRYKVAKRGQDVALRCDPISGHVSLFWYQQALGQGPEFLTYFQNEAQLDKSGLPSDRFFAERPEGSVSTLKIQRTQQEDSAVYLCASSSLGSYEQYFGPGTRLTVT.

This chain connects TRBV25-1 to TRBJ2-7, with TRBD2 matching over 11 bases. CDR3 length: 16 residues. J gave up 3 bases and V 6 bases, and 10 bases lay outside the gene matches. Germline CDR1 reads MGHDK; CDR2 reads SYGVNS. The CDR3 bases are TGTGCCAGCAGCCCGACTAGCGGGGCCCGGTACTACGAGCAGTACTTC. It is translated as CASSPTSGARYYEQYF.

A word on this clone: Other DNA sequences from this sample encode an identical CDR3 as well. The chain joins TRBV27 to TRBJ2-7; 8 bases line up with TRBD1. The junction had 4 bases not matched to a gene; V was cut back by 5 bases and J by 1 base. The CDR3 is 14 residues long. Germline CDR1 MNHEY, CDR2 SMNVEV (reference sequence). CDR3 coding DNA: TGTGCCAGCAGTAGACAGGGGACATCCTACGAGCAGTACTTC. It translates to CASSRQGTSYEQYF.

V usage is TRBV5-4 and J usage is TRBJ2-1; 8 bases match TRBD2. From germline, CDR1 is SGHNT and CDR2 YYREEE (reference sequence). This CDR3 is built from 13 residues. V trimming: 2 bases; J trimming: 7 bases; junction bases outside the gene matches: 2. The CDR3 spells CASSFAGGNEQFF. CDR3 bases: TGTGCCAGCAGCTTCGCGGGAGGTAATGAGCAGTTCTTC. The whole variable domain, remainder taken from reference TRBV5-4 and TRBJ2-1, is ETGVTQSPTHLIKTRGQQVTLRCSSQSGHNTVSWYQQALGQGPQFIFQYYREEENGRGNFPPRFSGLQFPNYSSELNVNALELDDSALYLCASSFAGGNEQFFGPGTRLTVL.

This sequence joins TRBV10-2 and TRBJ2-5, with D maybe TRBD2 (5 bases). CDR1 is WSHSY and CDR2 is SAAADI in the germline V gene. The CDR3 contains 14 residues. Trimming took 4 bases from V and 1 from J, leaving 10 bases between them. CDR3 sequence reads: CASSVVRGQETQYF. The CDR3 bases are TGCGCCAGCAGTGTAGTCCGGGGCCAAGAGACCCAGTACTTC.

CDR3 bases: TGTGCCACCAGCTCCCTCGGGATCTCTGGGGCCAACGTCCTGACTTTC. This codes for CATSSLGISGANVLTF. The chain combines TRBV15 with TRBJ2-6, with D maybe TRBD2 (5 bases). The CDR3 covers 16 residues. Trimming removed 5 bases at V and 0 bases at J, with 11 bases between. Germline V gene data show CDR1 as LNHNV and CDR2 as YYDKDF (reference sequence).

The rearrangement joins TRBV9 to TRBJ2-3; 7 nucleotides match TRBD2. The ends lost 4 bases at V and 1 base at J; junction bases unmatched: 12. Germline V gene lookup returns CDR1 SGDLS and CDR2 YYNGEE. CDR3 length equals 17 residues. The DNA for the CDR3 is TGTGCCAGCAGCATTAGTATAGCGGGCATAGGCACAGATACGCAGTATTTT. It yields the protein CASSISIAGIGTDTQYF.

V is TRBV15 and J is TRBJ2-7; D is undetermined. This CDR3 region has 14 residues. V was clipped by 7 bases and J by 0 bases, with 13 bases between them. The germline gives CDR1 LNHNV, CDR2 YYDKDF (reference sequence). The CDR3 is CATTPGSDSYEQYF. CDR3 sequence (DNA): TGTGCCACCACGCCGGGCAGTGACTCCTACGAGCAGTACTTC. The whole variable domain, remainder taken from reference TRBV15 and TRBJ2-7, is DAMVIQNPRYQVTQFGKPVTLSCSQTLNHNVMYWYQQKSSQAPKLLFHYYDKDFNNEADTPDNFQSRRPNTSFCFLDIRSPGLGDTAMYLCATTPGSDSYEQYFGPGTRLTVT.

As regards this clone: This CDR3 is also generated by other DNA sequences in the sample. The gene calls are TRBV18 and TRBJ2-1; the D is unclear. The CDR3 has 12 residues. The V gene's germline CDR1 is KGHSH and CDR2 LQKENI. V was clipped by 3 bases and J by 4 bases, with 4 bases between them. The CDR3 DNA reads as TGTGCCAGCTCACCGTTGTACAATGAGCAGTTCTTC. Translation: CASSPLYNEQFF.

The chain is built from TRBV19 and TRBJ1-1; D is undetermined. Germline V lookup: CDR1 LNHDA, CDR2 SQIVND (reference sequence). Trimming cost V 5 bases and J 0 bases, with 16 bases left between them. The CDR3 loop spans 16 amino acids. CDR3 sequence: CASSASALQLNTEAFF. CDR3 sequence (DNA): TGTGCCAGTAGTGCGTCAGCCCTGCAACTGAACACTGAAGCTTTCTTT.

The chain is built from TRBV10-3 and TRBJ2-7; 7 positions agree with TRBD2. CDR1 and CDR2 from the germline V gene are ENHRY and SYGVKD. The CDR3 is 13 amino acids. V shed 6 bases and J 5 bases; nucleotides not matched to a gene: 7. As DNA, the CDR3 is TGTGCCATCAGGGGGGGAGGGAGCGACGAGCAGTACTTC. It encodes CAIRGGGSDEQYF.

The V gene is TRBV5-1, the J gene TRBJ2-7; D is perhaps TRBD1 (5 bases). With 0 bases removed from V and 3 bases from J, the gap between germline ends came to 16 bases. Looked up from germline, CDR1 is SGHRS and CDR2 is YFSETQ. This CDR3 has 16 amino acids. The CDR3 DNA reads TGCGCCAGCAGCTTGGCCTCCCCGACAGTGATCTACGAGCAGTACTTC. Its translation is CASSLASPTVIYEQYF.

V gene TRBV9 combines with J gene TRBJ1-1; D possibly corresponds to TRBD1 (5 bases). The germline V gene encodes CDR1 SGDLS and CDR2 YYNGEE. This CDR3 has 14 residues. V lost 0 bases, J lost 1 base, and 7 bases lay in between. Written as DNA, the CDR3 is TGTGCCAGCAGCGTAGGGACAAGGAACACTGAAGCTTTCTTT. Its translation is CASSVGTRNTEAFF.

Regarding this clone: The same CDR3 can be traced to other DNA sequences in this sample. This chain links TRBV7-8 with TRBJ1-1, with D unresolved. CDR3 length: 14 residues. V shed 1 base and J shed 3 bases, with 9 bases lying between them. The germline gives CDR1 SGHVS, CDR2 FQNEAQ. The chain's CDR3 is CASSLGGGYTEAFF. The CDR3 DNA follows: TGTGCCAGCAGCTTAGGGGGAGGGTACACTGAAGCTTTCTTT.

This rearrangement joins TRBV19 to TRBJ2-7; D ambiguous. The V and J ends lost 5 bases and 2 bases respectively, with 22 bases between them. The length of the CDR3 is 17 residues. Germline assignment: CDR1 LNHDA and CDR2 SQIVND (reference sequence). The CDR3 reads CASSLLLAGRKTYEQYF. For the CDR3, the DNA is TGTGCCAGTAGTCTACTACTGGCTGGACGGAAAACCTACGAGCAGTACTTC.